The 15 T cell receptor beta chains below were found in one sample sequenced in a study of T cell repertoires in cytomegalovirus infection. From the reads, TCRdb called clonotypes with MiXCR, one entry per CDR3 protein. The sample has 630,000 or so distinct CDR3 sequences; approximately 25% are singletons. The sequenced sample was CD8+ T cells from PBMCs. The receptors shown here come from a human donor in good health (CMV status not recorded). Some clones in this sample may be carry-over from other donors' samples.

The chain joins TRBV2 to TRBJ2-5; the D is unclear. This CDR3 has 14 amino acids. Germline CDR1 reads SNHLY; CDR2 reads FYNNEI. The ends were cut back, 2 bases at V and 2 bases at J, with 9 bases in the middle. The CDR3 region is CASSERSPQETQYF. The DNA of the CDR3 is TGTGCCAGCAGTGAAAGGTCGCCTCAAGAGACCCAGTACTTC.

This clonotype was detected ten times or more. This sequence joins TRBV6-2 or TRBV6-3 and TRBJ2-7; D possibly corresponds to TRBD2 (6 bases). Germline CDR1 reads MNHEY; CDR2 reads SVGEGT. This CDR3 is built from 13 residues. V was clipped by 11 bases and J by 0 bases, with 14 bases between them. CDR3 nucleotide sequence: TGTGCCGGAGTCTGGGAGGACTCCTACGAGCAGTACGTC. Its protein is CAGVWEDSYEQYV.

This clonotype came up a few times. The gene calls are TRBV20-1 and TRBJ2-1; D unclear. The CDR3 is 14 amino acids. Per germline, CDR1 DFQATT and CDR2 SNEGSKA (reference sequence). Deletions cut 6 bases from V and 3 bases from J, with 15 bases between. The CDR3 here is CSATLDWSYNEQFF. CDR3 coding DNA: TGCAGTGCCACTCTAGATTGGAGCTACAATGAGCAGTTCTTC.

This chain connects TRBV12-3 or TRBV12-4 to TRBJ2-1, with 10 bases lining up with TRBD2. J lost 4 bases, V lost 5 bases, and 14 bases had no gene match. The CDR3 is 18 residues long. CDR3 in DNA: TGTGCCAGCAGTCCCGCATTCTTCAGCGGGGGGGCATACAATGAGCAGTTCTTC. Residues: CASSPAFFSGGAYNEQFF.

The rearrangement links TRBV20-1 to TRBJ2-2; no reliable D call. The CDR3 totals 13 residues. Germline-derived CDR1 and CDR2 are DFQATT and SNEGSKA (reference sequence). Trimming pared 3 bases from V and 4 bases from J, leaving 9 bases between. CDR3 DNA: TGCAGTGCTAGGGCTTGGTCCACCGGGGAGCTGTTTTTT. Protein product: CSARAWSTGELFF.

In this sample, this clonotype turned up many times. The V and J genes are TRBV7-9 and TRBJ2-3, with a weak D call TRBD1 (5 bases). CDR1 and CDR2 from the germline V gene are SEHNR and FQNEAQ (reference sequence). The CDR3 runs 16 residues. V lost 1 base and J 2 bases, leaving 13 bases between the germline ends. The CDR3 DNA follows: TGTGCCAGCAGCTTAGAGACAGATTTGATCACAGATACGCAGTATTTT. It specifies CASSLETDLITDTQYF.

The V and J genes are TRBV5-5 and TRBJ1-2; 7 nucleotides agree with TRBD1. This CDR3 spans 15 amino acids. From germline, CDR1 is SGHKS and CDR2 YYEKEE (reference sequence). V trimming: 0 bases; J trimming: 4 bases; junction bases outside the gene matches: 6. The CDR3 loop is CASSLEGALGYGYTF. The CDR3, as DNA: TGTGCCAGCAGCTTGGAGGGGGCCCTTGGCTATGGCTACACCTTC.

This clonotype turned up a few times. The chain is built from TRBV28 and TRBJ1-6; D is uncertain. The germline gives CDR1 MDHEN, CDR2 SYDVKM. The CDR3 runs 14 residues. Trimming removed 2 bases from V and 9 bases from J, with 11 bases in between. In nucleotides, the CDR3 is TGTGCCAGCAGTTTAGGTTCCTCGGGTTCACCCCTCCACTTT. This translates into CASSLGSSGSPLHF.

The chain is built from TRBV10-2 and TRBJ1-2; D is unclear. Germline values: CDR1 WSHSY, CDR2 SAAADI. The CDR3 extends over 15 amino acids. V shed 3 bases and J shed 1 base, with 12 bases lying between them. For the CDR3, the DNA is TGCGCCAGCAGTGAAAGCGTACCCAGTAACTATGGCTACACCTTC. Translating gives CASSESVPSNYGYTF.

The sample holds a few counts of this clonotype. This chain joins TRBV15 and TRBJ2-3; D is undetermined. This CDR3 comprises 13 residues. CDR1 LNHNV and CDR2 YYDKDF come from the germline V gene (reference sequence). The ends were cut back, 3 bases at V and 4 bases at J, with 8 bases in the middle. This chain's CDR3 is CATSRVVPDTQYF. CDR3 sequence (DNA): TGTGCCACCAGCAGGGTAGTCCCAGATACGCAGTATTTT.

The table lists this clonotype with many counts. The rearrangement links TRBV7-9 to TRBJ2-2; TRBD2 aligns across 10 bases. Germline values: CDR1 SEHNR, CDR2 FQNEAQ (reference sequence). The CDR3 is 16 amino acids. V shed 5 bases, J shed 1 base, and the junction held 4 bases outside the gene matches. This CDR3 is CASSPSGGQNTGELFF. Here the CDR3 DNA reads TGTGCCAGCAGCCCTAGCGGGGGCCAGAACACCGGGGAGCTGTTTTTT. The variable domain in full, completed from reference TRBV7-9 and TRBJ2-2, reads DTGVSQNPRHKITKRGQNVTFRCDPISEHNRLYWYRQTLGQGPEFLTYFQNEAQLEKSRLLSDRFSAERPKGSFSTLEIQRTEQGDSAMYLCASSPSGGQNTGELFFGEGSRLTVL.

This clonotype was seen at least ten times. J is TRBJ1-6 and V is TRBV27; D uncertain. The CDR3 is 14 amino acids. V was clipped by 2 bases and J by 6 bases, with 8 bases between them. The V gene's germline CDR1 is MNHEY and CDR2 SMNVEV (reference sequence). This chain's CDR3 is CASSLVGSNSPLHF. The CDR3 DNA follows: TGTGCCAGCAGTTTAGTGGGCAGTAATTCACCCCTCCACTTT.

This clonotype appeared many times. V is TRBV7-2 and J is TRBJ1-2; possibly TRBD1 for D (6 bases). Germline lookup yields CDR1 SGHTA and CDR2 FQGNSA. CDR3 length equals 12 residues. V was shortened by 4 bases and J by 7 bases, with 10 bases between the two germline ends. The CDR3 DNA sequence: TGTGCCAGCAGCTCCACGGGGGCTGGCTACACCTTC. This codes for CASSSTGAGYTF.

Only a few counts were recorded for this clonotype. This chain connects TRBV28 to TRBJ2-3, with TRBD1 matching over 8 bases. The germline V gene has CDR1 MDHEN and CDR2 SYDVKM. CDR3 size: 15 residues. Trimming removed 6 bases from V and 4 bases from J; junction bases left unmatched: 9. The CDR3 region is CASSHQGARPDTQYF. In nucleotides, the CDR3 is TGTGCCAGCAGCCACCAGGGGGCGCGCCCAGATACGCAGTATTTT.

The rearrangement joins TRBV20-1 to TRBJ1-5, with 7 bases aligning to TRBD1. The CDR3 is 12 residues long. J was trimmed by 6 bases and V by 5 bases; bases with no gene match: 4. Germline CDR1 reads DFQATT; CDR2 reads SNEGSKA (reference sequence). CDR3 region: CSAGDSFQPQHF. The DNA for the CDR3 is TGCAGTGCTGGGGACAGTTTTCAGCCCCAGCATTTT.